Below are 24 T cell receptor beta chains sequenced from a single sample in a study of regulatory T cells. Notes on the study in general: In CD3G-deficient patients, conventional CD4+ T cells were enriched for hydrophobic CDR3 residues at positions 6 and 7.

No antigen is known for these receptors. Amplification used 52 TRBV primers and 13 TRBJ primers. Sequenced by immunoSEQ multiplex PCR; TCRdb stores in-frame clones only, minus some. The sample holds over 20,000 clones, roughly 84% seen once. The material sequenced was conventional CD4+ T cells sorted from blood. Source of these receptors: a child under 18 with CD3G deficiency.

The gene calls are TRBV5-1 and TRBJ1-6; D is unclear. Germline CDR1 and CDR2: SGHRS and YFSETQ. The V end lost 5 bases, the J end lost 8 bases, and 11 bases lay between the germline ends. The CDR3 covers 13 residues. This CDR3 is CASRDATDSPLHF. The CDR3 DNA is TGCGCCAGCAGGGATGCGACGGATTCACCCCTCCACTTT.

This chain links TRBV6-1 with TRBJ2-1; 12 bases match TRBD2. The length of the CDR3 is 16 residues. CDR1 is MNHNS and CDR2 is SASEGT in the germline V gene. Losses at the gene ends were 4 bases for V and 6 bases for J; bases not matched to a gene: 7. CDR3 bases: TGTGCCAGCAGTGGGCTCCGACTAGCGGGGGCCAATGAGCAGTTCTTC. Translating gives CASSGLRLAGANEQFF.

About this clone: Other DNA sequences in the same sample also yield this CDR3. The CDR3 DNA reads TGTGCCAGCAGCTTAGAGACTGAGCAGTTCTTC. Translated, it gives CASSLETEQFF. This sequence joins TRBV7-9 and TRBJ2-1; unclear D gene. This CDR3 contains 11 residues. V lost 1 base and J lost 9, with 4 bases in between. CDR1 and CDR2 from the germline V gene are SEHNR and FQNEAQ (reference sequence). Together with reference TRBV7-9 and TRBJ2-1, the CDR3 gives the full variable domain: DTGVSQNPRHKITKRGQNVTFRCDPISEHNRLYWYRQTLGQGPEFLTYFQNEAQLEKSRLLSDRFSAERPKGSFSTLEIQRTEQGDSAMYLCASSLETEQFFGPGTRLTVL.

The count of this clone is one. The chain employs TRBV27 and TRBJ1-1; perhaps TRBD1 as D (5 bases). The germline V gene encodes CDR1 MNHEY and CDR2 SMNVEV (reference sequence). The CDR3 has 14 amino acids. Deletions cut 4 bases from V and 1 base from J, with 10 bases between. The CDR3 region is CASSSNGQNTEAFF. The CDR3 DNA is TGTGCCAGCAGTTCCAACGGACAGAACACTGAAGCTTTCTTT.

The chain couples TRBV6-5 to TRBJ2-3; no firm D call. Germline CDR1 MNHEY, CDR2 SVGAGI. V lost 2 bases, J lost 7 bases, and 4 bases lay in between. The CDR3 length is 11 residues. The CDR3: CASSYLHTQYF. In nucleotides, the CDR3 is TGTGCCAGCAGTTACCTACATACGCAGTATTTT.

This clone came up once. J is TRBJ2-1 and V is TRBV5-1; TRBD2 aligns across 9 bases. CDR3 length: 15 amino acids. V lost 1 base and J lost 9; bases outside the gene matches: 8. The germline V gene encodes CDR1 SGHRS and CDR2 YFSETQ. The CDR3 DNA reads TGCGCCAGCAGCTTGAGTGGGACTAGCTCGGGTGAGCAGTTCTTC. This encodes CASSLSGTSSGEQFF.

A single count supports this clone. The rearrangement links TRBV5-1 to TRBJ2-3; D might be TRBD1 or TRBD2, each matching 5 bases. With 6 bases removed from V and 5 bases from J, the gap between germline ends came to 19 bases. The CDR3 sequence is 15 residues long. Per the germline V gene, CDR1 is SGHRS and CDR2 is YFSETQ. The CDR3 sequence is CASNYGGGTQDTQYF. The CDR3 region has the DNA TGCGCCAGCAATTATGGAGGTGGGACGCAAGATACGCAGTATTTT.

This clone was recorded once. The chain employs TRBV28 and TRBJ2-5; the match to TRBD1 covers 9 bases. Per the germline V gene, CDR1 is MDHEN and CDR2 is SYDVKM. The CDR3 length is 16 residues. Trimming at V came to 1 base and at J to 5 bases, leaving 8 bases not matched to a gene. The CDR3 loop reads CASSLLDGTGLETQYF. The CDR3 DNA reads TGTGCCAGCAGTTTATTGGATGGGACAGGGCTGGAGACCCAGTACTTC.

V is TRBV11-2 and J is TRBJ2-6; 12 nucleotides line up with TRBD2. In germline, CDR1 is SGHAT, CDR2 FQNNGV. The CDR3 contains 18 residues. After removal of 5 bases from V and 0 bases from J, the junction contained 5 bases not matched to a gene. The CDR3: CASSRTSGKSSGANVLTF. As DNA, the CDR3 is TGTGCCAGCAGCCGGACTAGCGGGAAGAGCTCTGGGGCCAACGTCCTGACTTTC.

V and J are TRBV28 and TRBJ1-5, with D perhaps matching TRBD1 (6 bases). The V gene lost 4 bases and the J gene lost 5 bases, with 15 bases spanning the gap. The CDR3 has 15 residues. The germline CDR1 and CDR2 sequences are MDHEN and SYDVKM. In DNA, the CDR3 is TGTGCCAGCAGTTCTCACAGGGCTCGGGATCAGCCCCAGCATTTT. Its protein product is CASSSHRARDQPQHF.

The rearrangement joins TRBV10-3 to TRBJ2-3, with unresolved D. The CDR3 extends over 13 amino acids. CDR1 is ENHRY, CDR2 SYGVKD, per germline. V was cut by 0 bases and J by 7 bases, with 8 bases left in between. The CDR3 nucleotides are TGTGCCATCAGTGAGTCGATACGGTATACGCAGTATTTT. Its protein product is CAISESIRYTQYF.

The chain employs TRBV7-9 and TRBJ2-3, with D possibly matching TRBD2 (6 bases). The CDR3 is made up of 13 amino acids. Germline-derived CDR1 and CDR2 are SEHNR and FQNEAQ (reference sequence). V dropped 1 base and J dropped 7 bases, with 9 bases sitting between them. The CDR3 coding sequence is TGTGCCAGCAGCTTAGGTCGGGAGAATACGCAGTATTTT. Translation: CASSLGRENTQYF.

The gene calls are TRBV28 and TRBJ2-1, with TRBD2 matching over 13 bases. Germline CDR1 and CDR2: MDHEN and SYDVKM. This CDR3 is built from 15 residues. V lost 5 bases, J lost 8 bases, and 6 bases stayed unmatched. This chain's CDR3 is CASSAWTSGRDEQFF. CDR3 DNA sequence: TGTGCCAGCAGTGCCTGGACTAGCGGGAGAGATGAGCAGTTCTTC.

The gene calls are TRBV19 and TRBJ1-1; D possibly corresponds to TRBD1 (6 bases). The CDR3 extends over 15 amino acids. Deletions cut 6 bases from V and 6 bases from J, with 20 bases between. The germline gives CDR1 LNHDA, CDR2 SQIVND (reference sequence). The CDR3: CASSSLTGRRAEAFF. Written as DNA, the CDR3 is TGTGCCAGTAGCAGCCTCACAGGGAGAAGGGCTGAAGCTTTCTTT.

Here the CDR3 reads CASSPGREVGGQYF. The CDR3 nucleotides are TGTGCCAGCAGCCCAGGACGGGAGGTGGGCGGGCAGTACTTC. This chain links TRBV11-2 with TRBJ2-7; 7 bases match TRBD2. The CDR3 has 14 amino acids. Looked up from germline, CDR1 is SGHAT and CDR2 is FQNNGV. Trimming took 5 bases from V and 9 from J; bases not matched to a gene: 13.

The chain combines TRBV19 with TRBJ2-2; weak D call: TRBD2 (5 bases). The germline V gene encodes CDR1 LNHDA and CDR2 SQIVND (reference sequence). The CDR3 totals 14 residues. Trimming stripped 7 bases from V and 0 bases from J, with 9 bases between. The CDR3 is CASMRAANTGELFF. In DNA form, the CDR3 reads TGTGCCAGTATGCGGGCAGCGAACACCGGGGAGCTGTTTTTT.

The CDR3 bases are TGTGCCAGCAGTCACAGGGTGGGCGAGCAGTACTTC. This codes for CASSHRVGEQYF. The rearrangement uses TRBV6-1 and TRBJ2-7, with D possibly matching TRBD1 (6 bases). Per the germline V gene, CDR1 is MNHNS and CDR2 is SASEGT. CDR3 length: 12 residues. Trimming took 5 bases from V and 6 from J, leaving 11 bases between them.

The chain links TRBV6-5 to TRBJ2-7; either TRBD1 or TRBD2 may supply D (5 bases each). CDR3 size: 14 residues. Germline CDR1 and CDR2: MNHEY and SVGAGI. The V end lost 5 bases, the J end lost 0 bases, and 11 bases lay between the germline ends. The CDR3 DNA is TGTGCCAGCAGTGGGGATGGGGGCTCCTACGAGCAGTACTTC. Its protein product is CASSGDGGSYEQYF.

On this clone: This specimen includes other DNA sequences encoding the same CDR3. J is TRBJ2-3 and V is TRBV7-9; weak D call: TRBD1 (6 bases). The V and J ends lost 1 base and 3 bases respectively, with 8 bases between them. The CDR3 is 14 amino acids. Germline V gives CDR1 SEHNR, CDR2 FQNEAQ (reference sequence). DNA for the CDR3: TGTGCCAGCAGCTTAGACAGGGCTACAGATACGCAGTATTTT. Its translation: CASSLDRATDTQYF.

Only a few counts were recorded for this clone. Here the CDR3 DNA reads TGTGCCAGCAGTGGGGGGACTTTAGCCAAAAACATTCAGTACTTC. Its translation: CASSGGTLAKNIQYF. The V call is TRBV28, the J call TRBJ2-4; tentatively, D is TRBD2 (6 bases). The CDR3 has 15 amino acids. CDR1 is MDHEN and CDR2 is SYDVKM in the germline V gene. Trimming took 5 bases from V and 0 from J, leaving 11 bases between them.

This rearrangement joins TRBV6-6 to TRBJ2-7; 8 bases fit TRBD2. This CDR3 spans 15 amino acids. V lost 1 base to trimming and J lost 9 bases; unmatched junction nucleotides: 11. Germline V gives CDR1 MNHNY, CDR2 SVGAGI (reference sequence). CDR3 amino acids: CASSYFPGPAGGQYF. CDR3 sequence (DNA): TGTGCCAGCAGTTACTTCCCGGGACCCGCGGGAGGGCAGTACTTC.

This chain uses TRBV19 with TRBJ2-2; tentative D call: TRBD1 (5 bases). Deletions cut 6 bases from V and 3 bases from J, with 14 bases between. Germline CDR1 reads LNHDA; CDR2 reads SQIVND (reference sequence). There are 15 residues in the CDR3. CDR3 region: CASSPRRAHTGELFF. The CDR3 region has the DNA TGTGCCAGTAGCCCCCGCAGGGCGCACACCGGGGAGCTGTTTTTT.

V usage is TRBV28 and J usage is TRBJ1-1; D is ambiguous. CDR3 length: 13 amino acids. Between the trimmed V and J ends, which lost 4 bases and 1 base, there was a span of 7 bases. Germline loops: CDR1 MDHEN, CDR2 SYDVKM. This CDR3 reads CASSYRRNTEAFF. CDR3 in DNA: TGTGCCAGCAGTTATCGCAGGAACACTGAAGCTTTCTTT. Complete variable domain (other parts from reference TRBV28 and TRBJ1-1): DVKVTQSSRYLVKRTGEKVFLECVQDMDHENMFWYRQDPGLGLRLIYFSYDVKMKEKGDIPEGYSVSREKKERFSLILESASTNQTSMYLCASSYRRNTEAFFGQGTRLTVV.

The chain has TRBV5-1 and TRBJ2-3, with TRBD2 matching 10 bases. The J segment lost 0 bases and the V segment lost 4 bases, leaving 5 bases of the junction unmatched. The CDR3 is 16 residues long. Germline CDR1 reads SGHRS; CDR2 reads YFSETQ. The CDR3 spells CASSITSGASTDTQYF. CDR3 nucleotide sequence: TGCGCCAGCAGCATAACTAGCGGGGCCAGCACAGATACGCAGTATTTT.